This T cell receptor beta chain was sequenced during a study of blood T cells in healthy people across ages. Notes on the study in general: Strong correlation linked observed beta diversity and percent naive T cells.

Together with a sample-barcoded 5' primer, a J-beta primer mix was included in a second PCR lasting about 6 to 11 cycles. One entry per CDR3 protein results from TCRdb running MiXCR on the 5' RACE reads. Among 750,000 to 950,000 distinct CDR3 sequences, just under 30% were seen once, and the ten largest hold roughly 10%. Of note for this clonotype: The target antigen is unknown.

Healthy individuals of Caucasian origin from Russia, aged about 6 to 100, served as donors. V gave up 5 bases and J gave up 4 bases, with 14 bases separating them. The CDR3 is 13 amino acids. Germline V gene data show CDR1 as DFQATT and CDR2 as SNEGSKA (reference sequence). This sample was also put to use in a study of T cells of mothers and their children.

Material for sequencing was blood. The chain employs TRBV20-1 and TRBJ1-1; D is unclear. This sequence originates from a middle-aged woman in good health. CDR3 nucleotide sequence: TGCAGTGCTTTACTGCCCGAGGGCACTGAAGCTTTCTTT. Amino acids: CSALLPEGTEAFF.